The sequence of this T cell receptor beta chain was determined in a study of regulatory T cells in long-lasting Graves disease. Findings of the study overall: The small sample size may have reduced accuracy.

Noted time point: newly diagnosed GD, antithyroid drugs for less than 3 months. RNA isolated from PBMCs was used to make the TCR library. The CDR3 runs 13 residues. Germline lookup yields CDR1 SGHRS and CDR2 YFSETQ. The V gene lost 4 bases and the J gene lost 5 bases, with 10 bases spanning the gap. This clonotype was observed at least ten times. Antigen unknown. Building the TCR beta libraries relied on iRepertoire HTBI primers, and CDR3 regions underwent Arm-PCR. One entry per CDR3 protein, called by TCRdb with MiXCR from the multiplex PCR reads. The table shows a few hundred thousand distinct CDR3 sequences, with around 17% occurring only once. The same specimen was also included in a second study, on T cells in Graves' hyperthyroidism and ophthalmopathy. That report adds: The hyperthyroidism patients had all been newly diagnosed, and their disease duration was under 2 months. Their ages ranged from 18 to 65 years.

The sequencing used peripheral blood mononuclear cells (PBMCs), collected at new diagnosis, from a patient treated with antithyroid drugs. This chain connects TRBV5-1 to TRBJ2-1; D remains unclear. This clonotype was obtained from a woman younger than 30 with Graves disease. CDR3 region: CASSQTQNNEQFF. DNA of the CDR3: TGCGCCAGCAGCCAGACCCAAAACAATGAGCAGTTCTTC. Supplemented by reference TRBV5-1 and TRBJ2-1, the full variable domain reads KAGVTQTPRYLIKTRGQQVTLSCSPISGHRSVSWYQQTPGQGLQFLFEYFSETQRNKGNFPGRFSGRQFSNSRSEMNVSTLELGDSALYLCASSQTQNNEQFFGPGTRLTVL.